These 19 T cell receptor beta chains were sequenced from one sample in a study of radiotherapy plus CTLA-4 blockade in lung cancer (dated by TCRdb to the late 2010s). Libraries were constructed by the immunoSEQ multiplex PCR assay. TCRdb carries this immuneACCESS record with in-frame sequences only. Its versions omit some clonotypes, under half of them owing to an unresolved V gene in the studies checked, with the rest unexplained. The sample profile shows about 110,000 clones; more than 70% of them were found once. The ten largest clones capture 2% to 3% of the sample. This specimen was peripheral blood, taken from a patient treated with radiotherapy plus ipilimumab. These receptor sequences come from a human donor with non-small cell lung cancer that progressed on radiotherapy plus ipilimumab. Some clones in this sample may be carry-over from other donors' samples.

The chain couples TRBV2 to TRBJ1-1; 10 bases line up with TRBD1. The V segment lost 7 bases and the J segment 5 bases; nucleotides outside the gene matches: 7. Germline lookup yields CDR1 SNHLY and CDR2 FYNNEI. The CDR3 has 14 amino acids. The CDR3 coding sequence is TGTGCCAGCAAGAACCGGGACAGGGGAACTGAAGCTTTCTTT. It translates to CASKNRDRGTEAFF.

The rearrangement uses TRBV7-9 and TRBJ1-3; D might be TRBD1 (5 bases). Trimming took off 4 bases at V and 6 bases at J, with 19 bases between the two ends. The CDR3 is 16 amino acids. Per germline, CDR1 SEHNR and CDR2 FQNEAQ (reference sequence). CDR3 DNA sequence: TGTGCCAGCAGCTCCCCCGGGACTCCTTTCCCAAACACCATATATTTT. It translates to CASSSPGTPFPNTIYF. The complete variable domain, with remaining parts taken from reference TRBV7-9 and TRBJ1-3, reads DTGVSQNPRHKITKRGQNVTFRCDPISEHNRLYWYRQTLGQGPEFLTYFQNEAQLEKSRLLSDRFSAERPKGSFSTLEIQRTEQGDSAMYLCASSSPGTPFPNTIYFGEGSWLTVV.

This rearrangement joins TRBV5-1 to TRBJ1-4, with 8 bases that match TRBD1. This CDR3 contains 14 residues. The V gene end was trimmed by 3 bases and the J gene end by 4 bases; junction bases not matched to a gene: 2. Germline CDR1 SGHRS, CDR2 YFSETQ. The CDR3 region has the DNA TGCGCCAGCAGCTCGGGACAGGATAATGAAAAACTGTTTTTT. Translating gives CASSSGQDNEKLFF. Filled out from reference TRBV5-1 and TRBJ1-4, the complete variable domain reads KAGVTQTPRYLIKTRGQQVTLSCSPISGHRSVSWYQQTPGQGLQFLFEYFSETQRNKGNFPGRFSGRQFSNSRSEMNVSTLELGDSALYLCASSSGQDNEKLFFGSGTQLSVL.

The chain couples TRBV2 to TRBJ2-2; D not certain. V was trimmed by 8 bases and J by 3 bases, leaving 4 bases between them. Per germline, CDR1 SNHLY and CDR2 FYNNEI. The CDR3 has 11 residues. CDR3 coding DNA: TGTGCCAGCCTGTACACCGGGGAGCTGTTTTTT. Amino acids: CASLYTGELFF.

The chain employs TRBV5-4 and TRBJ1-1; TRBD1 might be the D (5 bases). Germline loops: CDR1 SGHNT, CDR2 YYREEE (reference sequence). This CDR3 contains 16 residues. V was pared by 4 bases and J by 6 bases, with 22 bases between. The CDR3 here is CASSRKLGTGEPEAFF. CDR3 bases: TGTGCCAGCAGCCGAAAACTAGGGACGGGGGAGCCTGAAGCTTTCTTT.

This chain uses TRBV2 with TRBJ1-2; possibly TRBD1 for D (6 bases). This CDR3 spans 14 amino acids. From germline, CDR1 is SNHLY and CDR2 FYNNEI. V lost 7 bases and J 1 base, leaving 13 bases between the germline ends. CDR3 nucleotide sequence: TGTGCCAGCATCAGACAGGCACTTAACTATGGCTACACCTTC. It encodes CASIRQALNYGYTF.

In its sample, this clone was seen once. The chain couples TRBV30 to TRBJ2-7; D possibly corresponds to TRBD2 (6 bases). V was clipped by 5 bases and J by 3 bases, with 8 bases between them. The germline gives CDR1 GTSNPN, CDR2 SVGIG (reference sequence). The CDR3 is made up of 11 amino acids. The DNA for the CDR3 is TGTGCCTGGGGGGAGGTCTACGAGCAGTACTTC. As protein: CAWGEVYEQYF.

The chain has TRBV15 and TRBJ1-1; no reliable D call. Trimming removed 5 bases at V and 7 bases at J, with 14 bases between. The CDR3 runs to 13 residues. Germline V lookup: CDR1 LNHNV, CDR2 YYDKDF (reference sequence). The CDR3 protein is CATSGSMGGEAFF. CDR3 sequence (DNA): TGTGCCACCAGCGGGTCTATGGGTGGTGAAGCTTTCTTT.

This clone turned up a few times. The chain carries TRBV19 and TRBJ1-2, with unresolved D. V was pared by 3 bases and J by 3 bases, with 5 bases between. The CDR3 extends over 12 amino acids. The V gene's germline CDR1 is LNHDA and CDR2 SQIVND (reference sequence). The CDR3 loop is CASSMAHYGYTF. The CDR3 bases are TGTGCCAGTAGTATGGCTCACTATGGCTACACCTTC.

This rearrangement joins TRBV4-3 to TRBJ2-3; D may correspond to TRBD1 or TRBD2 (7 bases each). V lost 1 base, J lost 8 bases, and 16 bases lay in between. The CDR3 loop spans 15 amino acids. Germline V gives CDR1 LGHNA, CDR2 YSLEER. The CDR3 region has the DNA TGCGCCAGCAGCCAAGTAGGGGCAGGGGGGGTTACGCAGTATTTT. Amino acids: CASSQVGAGGVTQYF.

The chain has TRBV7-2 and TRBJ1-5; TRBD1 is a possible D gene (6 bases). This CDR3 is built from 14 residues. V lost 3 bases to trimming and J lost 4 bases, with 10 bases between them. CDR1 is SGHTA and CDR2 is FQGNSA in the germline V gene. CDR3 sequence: CASSLTGFNQPQHF. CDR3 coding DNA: TGTGCCAGCAGCTTGACAGGTTTTAATCAGCCCCAGCATTTT.

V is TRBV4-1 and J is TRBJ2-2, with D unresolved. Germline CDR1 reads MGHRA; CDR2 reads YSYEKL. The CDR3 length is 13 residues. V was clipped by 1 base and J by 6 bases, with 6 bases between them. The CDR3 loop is CASSQGDSGELFF. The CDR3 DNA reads TGCGCCAGCAGCCAAGGGGATTCCGGGGAGCTGTTTTTT.

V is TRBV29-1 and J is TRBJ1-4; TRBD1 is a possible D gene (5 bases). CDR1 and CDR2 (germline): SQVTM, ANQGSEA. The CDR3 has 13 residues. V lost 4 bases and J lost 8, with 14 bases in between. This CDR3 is CSVGRQGGEKLFF. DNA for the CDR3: TGCAGCGTTGGACGGCAGGGCGGGGAAAAACTGTTTTTT.

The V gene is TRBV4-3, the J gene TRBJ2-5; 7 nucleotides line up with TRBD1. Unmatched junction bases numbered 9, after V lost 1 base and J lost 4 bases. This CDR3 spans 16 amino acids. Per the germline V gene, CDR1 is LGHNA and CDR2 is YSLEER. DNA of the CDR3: TGCGCCAGCAGCCAAGGAACAGGGGCTTTGGGAGAGACCCAGTACTTC. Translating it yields CASSQGTGALGETQYF.

DNA for the CDR3: TGCGCCAGCAGTCCCGGGACTAGCGCTTACAATGAGCAGTTCTTC. Protein: CASSPGTSAYNEQFF. This sequence joins TRBV10-2 and TRBJ2-1, with 10 nucleotides matching TRBD2. CDR3 length: 15 residues. Looked up from germline, CDR1 is WSHSY and CDR2 is SAAADI. Trimming took 5 bases from V and 4 from J; bases not matched to a gene: 5.

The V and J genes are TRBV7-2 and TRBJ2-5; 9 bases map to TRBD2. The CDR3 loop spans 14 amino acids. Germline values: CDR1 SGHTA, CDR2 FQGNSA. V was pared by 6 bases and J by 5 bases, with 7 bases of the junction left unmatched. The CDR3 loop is CASSPGLASETQYF. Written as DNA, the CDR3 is TGTGCCAGCAGTCCCGGACTAGCGAGCGAGACCCAGTACTTC.

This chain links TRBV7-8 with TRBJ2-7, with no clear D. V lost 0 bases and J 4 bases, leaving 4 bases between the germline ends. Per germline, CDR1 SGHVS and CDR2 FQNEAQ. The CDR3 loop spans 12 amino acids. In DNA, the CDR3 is TGTGCCAGCAGCTTAGCGCGGTACGAGCAGTACTTC. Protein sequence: CASSLARYEQYF.

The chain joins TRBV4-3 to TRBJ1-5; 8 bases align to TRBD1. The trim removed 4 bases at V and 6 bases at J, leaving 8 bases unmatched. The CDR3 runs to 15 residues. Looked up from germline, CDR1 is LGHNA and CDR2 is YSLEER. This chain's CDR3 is CASSPGQEGGQPQHF. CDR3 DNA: TGCGCCAGCAGCCCGGGACAGGAGGGAGGTCAGCCCCAGCATTTT.

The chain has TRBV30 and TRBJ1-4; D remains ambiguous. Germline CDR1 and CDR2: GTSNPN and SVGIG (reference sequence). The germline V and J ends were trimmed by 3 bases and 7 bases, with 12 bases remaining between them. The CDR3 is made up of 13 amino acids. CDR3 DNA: TGTGCCTGGAGCGGCGGAGACGCTGAAAAACTGTTTTTT. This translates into CAWSGGDAEKLFF.